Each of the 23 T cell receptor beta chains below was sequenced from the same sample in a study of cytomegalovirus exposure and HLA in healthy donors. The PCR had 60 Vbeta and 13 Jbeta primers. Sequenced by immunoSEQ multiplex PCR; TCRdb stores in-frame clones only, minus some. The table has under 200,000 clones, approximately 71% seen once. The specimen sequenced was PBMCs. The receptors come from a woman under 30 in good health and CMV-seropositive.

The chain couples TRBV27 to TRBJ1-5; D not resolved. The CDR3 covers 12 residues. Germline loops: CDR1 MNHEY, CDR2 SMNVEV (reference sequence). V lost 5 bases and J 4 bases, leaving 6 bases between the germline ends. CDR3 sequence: CASSPLNQPQHF. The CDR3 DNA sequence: TGTGCCAGCAGTCCTCTAAATCAGCCCCAGCATTTT.

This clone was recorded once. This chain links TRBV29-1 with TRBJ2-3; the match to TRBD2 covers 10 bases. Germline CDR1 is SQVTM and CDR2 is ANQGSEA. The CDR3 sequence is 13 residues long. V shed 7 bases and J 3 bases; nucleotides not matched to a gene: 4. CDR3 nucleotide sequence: TGCAGCGCACCGGGACTAGCGACAGATACGCAGTATTTT. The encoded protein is CSAPGLATDTQYF.

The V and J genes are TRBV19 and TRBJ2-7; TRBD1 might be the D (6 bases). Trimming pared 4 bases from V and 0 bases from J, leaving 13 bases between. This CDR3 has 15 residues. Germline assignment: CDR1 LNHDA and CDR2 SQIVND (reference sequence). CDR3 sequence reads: CASSTDSSPSYEQYF. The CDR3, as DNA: TGTGCCAGTAGTACGGACAGTTCCCCCTCCTACGAGCAGTACTTC.

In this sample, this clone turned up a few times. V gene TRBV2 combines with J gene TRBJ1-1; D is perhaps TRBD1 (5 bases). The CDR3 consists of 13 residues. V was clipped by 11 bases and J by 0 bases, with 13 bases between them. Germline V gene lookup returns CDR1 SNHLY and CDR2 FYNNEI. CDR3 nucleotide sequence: TGTGCCCTGGGGGGGTGGGTGAACACTGAAGCTTTCTTT. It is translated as CALGGWVNTEAFF.

The CDR3 protein is CASSVSGLAGVAPTDTQYF. The CDR3 DNA reads as TGTGCCAGCAGCGTATCGGGACTAGCGGGGGTTGCCCCCACAGATACGCAGTATTTT. The rearrangement links TRBV9 to TRBJ2-3; 14 bases align to TRBD2. Germline V gives CDR1 SGDLS, CDR2 YYNGEE. This CDR3 is built from 19 residues. V shed 1 base and J 2 bases; nucleotides not matched to a gene: 9. Using reference TRBV9 and TRBJ2-3 for the parts outside the CDR3, the full variable domain is DSGVTQTPKHLITATGQRVTLRCSPRSGDLSVYWYQQSLDQGLQFLIQYYNGEERAKGNILERFSAQQFPDLHSELNLSSLELGDSALYFCASSVSGLAGVAPTDTQYFGPGTRLTVL.

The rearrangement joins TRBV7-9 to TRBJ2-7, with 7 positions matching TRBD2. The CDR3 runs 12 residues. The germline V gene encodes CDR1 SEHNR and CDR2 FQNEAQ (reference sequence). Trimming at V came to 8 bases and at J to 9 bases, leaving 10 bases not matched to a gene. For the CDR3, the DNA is TGTGCCAGCGCTCGGGGGGACCTTGGGCAGTACTTC. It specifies CASARGDLGQYF.

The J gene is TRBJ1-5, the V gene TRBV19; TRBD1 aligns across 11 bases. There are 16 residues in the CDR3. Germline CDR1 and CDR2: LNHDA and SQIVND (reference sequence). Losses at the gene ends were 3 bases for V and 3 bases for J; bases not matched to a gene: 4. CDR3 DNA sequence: TGTGCCAGTAGTATTGGGGACAGGGGGATCAATCAGCCCCAGCATTTT. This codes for CASSIGDRGINQPQHF.

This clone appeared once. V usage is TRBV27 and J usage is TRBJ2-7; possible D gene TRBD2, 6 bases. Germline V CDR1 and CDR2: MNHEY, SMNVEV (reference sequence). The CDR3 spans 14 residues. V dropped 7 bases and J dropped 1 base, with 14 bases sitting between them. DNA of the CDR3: TGTGCCAGCACCCCTGAGGCGGGGTCCTACGAGCAGTACTTC. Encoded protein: CASTPEAGSYEQYF.

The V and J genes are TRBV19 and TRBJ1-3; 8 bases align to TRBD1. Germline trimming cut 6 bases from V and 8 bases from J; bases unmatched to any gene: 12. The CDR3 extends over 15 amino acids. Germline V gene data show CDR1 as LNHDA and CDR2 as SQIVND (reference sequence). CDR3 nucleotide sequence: TGTGCCAGTAGGAACCGGGACAGGCGAGAAGACACCATATATTTT. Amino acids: CASRNRDRREDTIYF.

Here the CDR3 DNA reads TGTGCCAGCAGCCCCGGGATTCGTAACTATGGCTACACCTTC. Its translation: CASSPGIRNYGYTF. The chain couples TRBV13 to TRBJ1-2; D ambiguous. This CDR3 contains 14 residues. CDR1 and CDR2 (germline): PRHDT, FYEKMQ (reference sequence). The V end lost 5 bases, the J end lost 1 base, and 11 bases lay between the germline ends.

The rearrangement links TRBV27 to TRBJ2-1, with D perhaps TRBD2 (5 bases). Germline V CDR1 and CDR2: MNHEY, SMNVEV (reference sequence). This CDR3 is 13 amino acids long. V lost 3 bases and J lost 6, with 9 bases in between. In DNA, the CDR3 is TGTGCCAGCAGTTTCACCAGCGGCAATGAGCAGTTCTTC. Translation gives CASSFTSGNEQFF.

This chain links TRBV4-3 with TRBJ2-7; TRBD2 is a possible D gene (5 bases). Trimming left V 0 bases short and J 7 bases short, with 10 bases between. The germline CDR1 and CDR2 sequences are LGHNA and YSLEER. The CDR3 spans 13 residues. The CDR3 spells CASSQDVGAEQYF. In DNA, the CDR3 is TGCGCCAGCAGCCAAGACGTGGGAGCGGAGCAGTACTTC.

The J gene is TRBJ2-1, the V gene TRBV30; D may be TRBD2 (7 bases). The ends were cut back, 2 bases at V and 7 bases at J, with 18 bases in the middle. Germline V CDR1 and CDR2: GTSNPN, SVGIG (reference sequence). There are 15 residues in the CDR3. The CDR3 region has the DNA TGTGCCTGGAGTTGGGGGGGCCTTTATCGTAATGAGCAGTTCTTC. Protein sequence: CAWSWGGLYRNEQFF.

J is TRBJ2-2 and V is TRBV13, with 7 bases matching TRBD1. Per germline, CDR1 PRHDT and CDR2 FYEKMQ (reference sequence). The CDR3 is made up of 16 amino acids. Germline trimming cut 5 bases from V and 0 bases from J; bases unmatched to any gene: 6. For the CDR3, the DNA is TGTGCCAGCAGCGCAGGGACAGTCGCGAACACCGGGGAGCTGTTTTTT. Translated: CASSAGTVANTGELFF.

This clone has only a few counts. CDR3 amino acids: CASSRSGTGSYEQYF. The CDR3 nucleotides are TGTGCCAGCAGCCGCTCCGGGACAGGCTCCTACGAGCAGTACTTC. This chain links TRBV11-1 with TRBJ2-7, with 8 bases fitting TRBD1. The ends lost 5 bases at V and 0 bases at J; junction bases unmatched: 6. The length of the CDR3 is 15 residues. CDR1 and CDR2 (germline): SGHAT, FQDESV (reference sequence).

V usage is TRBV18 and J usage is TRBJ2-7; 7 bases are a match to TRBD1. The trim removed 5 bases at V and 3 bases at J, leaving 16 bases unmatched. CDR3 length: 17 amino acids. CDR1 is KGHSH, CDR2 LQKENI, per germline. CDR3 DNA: TGTGCCAGCTCAGGCGCTAGACGGGACAGACACTTCTACGAGCAGTACTTC. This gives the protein CASSGARRDRHFYEQYF.

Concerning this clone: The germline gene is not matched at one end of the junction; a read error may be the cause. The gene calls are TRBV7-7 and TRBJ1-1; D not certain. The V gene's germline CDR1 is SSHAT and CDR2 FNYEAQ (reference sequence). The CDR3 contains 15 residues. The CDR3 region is CASSLGSGGNTEAFF. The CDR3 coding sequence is TGTGCTAGCAGCTTAGGATCGGGAGGGAACACTGAAGCTTTCTTT.

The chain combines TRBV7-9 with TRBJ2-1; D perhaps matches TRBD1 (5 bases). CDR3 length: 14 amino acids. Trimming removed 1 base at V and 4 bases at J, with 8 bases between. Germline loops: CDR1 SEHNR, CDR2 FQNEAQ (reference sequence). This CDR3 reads CASSLVQGYNEQFF. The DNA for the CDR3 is TGTGCCAGCAGCTTAGTTCAGGGATACAATGAGCAGTTCTTC. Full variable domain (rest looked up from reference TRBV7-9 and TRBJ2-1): DTGVSQNPRHKITKRGQNVTFRCDPISEHNRLYWYRQTLGQGPEFLTYFQNEAQLEKSRLLSDRFSAERPKGSFSTLEIQRTEQGDSAMYLCASSLVQGYNEQFFGPGTRLTVL.

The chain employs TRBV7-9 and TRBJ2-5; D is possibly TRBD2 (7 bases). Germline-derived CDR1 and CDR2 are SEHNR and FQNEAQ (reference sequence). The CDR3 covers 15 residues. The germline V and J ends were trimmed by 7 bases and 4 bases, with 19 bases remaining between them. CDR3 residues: CASTRGGRGGETQYF. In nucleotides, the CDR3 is TGTGCCAGCACCCGAGGGGGGAGGGGCGGAGAGACCCAGTACTTC.

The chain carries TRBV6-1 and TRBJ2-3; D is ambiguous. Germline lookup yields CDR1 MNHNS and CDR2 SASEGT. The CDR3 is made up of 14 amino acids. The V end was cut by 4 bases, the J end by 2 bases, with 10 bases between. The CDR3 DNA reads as TGTGCCAGCAGTGTAGTTTACTCCACAGATACGCAGTATTTT. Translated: CASSVVYSTDTQYF.

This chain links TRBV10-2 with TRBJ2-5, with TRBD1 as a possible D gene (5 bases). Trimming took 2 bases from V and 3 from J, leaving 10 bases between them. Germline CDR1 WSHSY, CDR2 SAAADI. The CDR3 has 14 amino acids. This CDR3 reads CASSERAGKETQYF. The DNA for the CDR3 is TGCGCCAGCAGTGAGAGGGCAGGGAAAGAGACCCAGTACTTC.

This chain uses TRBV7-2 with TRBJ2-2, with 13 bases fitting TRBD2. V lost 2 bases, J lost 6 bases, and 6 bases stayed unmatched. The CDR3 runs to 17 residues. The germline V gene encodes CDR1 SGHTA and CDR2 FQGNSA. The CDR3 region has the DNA TGTGCCAGCAGCTTACCCCCGGGACTAGCGGGGTCCGGGGAGCTGTTTTTT. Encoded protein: CASSLPPGLAGSGELFF.

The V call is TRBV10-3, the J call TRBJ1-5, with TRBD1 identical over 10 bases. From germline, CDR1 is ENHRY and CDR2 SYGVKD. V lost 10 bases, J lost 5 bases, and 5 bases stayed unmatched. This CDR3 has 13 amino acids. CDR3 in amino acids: CATGQGVDQPQHF. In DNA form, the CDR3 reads TGTGCCACCGGACAGGGGGTGGATCAGCCCCAGCATTTT.